This T cell receptor (beta chain) was recovered during a study of blood T cell repertoires in COVID-19. In the source study's methods: Scientists estimated how many nucleated cells there were by amplifying reference gene primers. The repertoire was sequenced with immunoSEQ multiplex PCR; TCRdb's copy has only in-frame clones and lacks some. The DNA was the basis for D and trimming; V, J and clone size are from that table. The table lists 62,000 or so clones, 75% to 90% of them singletons, with 2.5% to 3% in the top ten. The V and J ends lost 3 bases and 0 bases respectively, with 15 bases between them. Germline CDR1 is LGHNA and CDR2 is YSLEER. CDR3 length: 17 residues.

The sequenced sample was peripheral blood. This TCR was recovered from a man over 45 with acute or convalescent COVID-19. The chain joins TRBV4-3 to TRBJ2-1, with a possible D match to TRBD2 (6 bases). CDR3 amino acids: CASSHGDLNPSYNEQFF. The CDR3 DNA reads as TGCGCCAGCAGCCACGGGGACTTGAACCCCTCCTACAATGAGCAGTTCTTC.